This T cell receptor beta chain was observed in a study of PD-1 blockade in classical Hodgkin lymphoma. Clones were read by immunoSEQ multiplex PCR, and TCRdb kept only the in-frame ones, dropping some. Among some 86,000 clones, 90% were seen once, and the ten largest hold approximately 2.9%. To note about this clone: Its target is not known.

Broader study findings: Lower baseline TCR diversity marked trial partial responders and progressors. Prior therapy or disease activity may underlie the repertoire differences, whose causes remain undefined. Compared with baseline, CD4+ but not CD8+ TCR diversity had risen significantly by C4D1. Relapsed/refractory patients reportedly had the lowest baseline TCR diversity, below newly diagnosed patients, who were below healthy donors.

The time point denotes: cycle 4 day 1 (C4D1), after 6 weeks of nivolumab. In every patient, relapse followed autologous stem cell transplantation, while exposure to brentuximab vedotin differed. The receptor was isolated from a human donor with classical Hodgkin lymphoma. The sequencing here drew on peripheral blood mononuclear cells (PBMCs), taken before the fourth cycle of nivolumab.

The CDR3 loop is CASSLGARGANIQYF. The CDR3, as DNA: TGTGCCAGCAGCTTGGGTGCGCGGGGAGCAAACATTCAGTACTTC. The chain has TRBV5-4 and TRBJ2-4; a possible D gene is TRBD2 (6 bases). CDR3 length equals 15 residues. Trimming took 0 bases from V and 6 from J, leaving 13 bases between them. The germline CDR1 and CDR2 sequences are SGHNT and YYREEE (reference sequence).